These 27 T cell receptor beta chains were sequenced from one sample in a study of T cell changes during pregnancy in multiple sclerosis (dated by TCRdb to about 2019). Receptor amplification or capture employed the immunoSEQ multiplex PCR assay. The table was pulled from immuneACCESS by TCRdb, which kept in-frame rearrangements only. Such tables lose some clones; where checked, under half of the loss comes from unresolved V genes, and the rest has no known cause. The sample records 50,000 or so clones, around 95% of which are singletons. The ten largest clones add up to under 6% of the sample. The sample was CD8+ T cells from peripheral blood mononuclear cells, taken in the first trimester of pregnancy. The receptor set was obtained from a female donor with multiple sclerosis, enrolled in a pregnancy study.

The rearrangement joins TRBV13 to TRBJ2-6; 7 bases map to TRBD1. Looked up from germline, CDR1 is PRHDT and CDR2 is FYEKMQ (reference sequence). With 5 bases clipped from V and 0 bases from J, the junction kept 7 bases outside the gene matches. The CDR3 is 17 residues long. The CDR3 spells CASSLITGDSGANVLTF. CDR3 bases: TGTGCCAGCAGCCTTATAACAGGGGACTCTGGGGCCAACGTCCTGACTTTC.

The chain links TRBV4-1 to TRBJ2-7; 9 nucleotides align to TRBD2. The CDR3 is made up of 16 amino acids. The V gene end was trimmed by 0 bases and the J gene end by 2 bases; junction bases not matched to a gene: 5. The germline V gene encodes CDR1 MGHRA and CDR2 YSYEKL. The CDR3 coding sequence is TGCGCCAGCAGCCAAGAGTCAAGCGGGAGGACCTACGAGCAGTACTTC. This translates into CASSQESSGRTYEQYF.

The rearrangement links TRBV5-5 to TRBJ1-5; 7 bases fit TRBD1. The trim removed 3 bases at V and 2 bases at J, leaving 11 bases unmatched. Germline V CDR1 and CDR2: SGHKS, YYEKEE (reference sequence). The CDR3 contains 17 residues. CDR3 sequence (DNA): TGTGCCAGCAGCTCGGCCCTTTACGACAGGGGCAATCAGCCCCAGCATTTT. Translation: CASSSALYDRGNQPQHF.

The J gene is TRBJ1-1, the V gene TRBV30; 7 bases fit TRBD1. CDR1 is GTSNPN, CDR2 SVGIG, per germline (reference sequence). Trimming took 3 bases from V and 3 from J; bases not matched to a gene: 10. The CDR3 runs 15 residues. CDR3 nucleotides: TGTGCCTGGAGGCCCCCGGACAGGAAGGACACTGAAGCTTTCTTT. Translation: CAWRPPDRKDTEAFF.

The chain uses TRBV4-1 and TRBJ2-7; 9 nucleotides align to TRBD1. The V and J ends lost 5 bases and 0 bases, in that order; junction bases with no gene match: 2. The CDR3 totals 14 residues. The germline V gene has CDR1 MGHRA and CDR2 YSYEKL. CDR3 loop: CASSVGQGSYEQYF. The CDR3 region has the DNA TGCGCCAGCAGCGTGGGACAGGGCTCCTACGAGCAGTACTTC.

CDR3 sequence (DNA): TGCAGCGCCCTCGGAGACCCTGGCCCTTCCTACGAGCAGTACTTC. It codes for CSALGDPGPSYEQYF. This chain joins TRBV29-1 and TRBJ2-7; D is unresolved. V lost 7 bases, J lost 1 base, and 20 bases lay in between. Germline CDR1 SQVTM, CDR2 ANQGSEA. This CDR3 is 15 amino acids long.

This chain uses TRBV19 with TRBJ2-7, with 7 bases matching TRBD1. Germline trimming cut 10 bases from V and 7 bases from J; bases unmatched to any gene: 7. In germline, CDR1 is LNHDA, CDR2 SQIVND (reference sequence). The CDR3 extends over 11 amino acids. The CDR3 loop reads CATGQVFEQYF. Here the CDR3 DNA reads TGTGCCACCGGACAGGTGTTTGAGCAGTACTTC.

The chain carries TRBV10-3 and TRBJ2-7, with TRBD2 as a possible D gene (5 bases). V was clipped by 3 bases and J by 4 bases, with 13 bases between them. The CDR3 is made up of 14 amino acids. Germline loops: CDR1 ENHRY, CDR2 SYGVKD. This CDR3 reads CAISDPETGYEQYF. As DNA, the CDR3 is TGTGCCATCAGTGATCCGGAAACGGGGTACGAGCAGTACTTC.

The rearrangement uses TRBV27 and TRBJ1-2, with a tentative D call TRBD1 (5 bases). Trimming cost V 5 bases and J 1 base, with 23 bases left between them. The CDR3 length is 18 residues. Germline-derived CDR1 and CDR2 are MNHEY and SMNVEV (reference sequence). DNA for the CDR3: TGTGCCAGCAGTCCACCGGATTCAGACAGAGTACTTAACTATGGCTACACCTTC. This encodes CASSPPDSDRVLNYGYTF.

The chain uses TRBV5-4 and TRBJ1-2; tentatively, D is TRBD1 (5 bases). Trimming cost V 4 bases and J 4 bases, with 14 bases left between them. This CDR3 has 14 residues. The germline V gene encodes CDR1 SGHNT and CDR2 YYREEE (reference sequence). CDR3 in amino acids: CASSPTATLYGYTF. The CDR3 DNA sequence: TGTGCCAGCAGCCCGACAGCTACACTCTATGGCTACACCTTC.

The chain recombines TRBV5-1 with TRBJ1-1; no clear D. The CDR3 consists of 13 residues. CDR1 and CDR2 (germline): SGHRS, YFSETQ. V lost 2 bases, J lost 0 bases, and 5 bases lay in between. The CDR3 DNA reads TGCGCCAGCAGCTTTTCGGTGAACACTGAAGCTTTCTTT. Encoded protein: CASSFSVNTEAFF.

V gene TRBV28 combines with J gene TRBJ2-1, with 7 bases matching TRBD1. The CDR3 is 19 amino acids. CDR1 is MDHEN and CDR2 is SYDVKM in the germline V gene. V lost 6 bases to trimming and J lost 0 bases; unmatched junction nucleotides: 17. As DNA, the CDR3 is TGTGCCAGCAGCACTCTCCGGGACAGCCACTTCAGCTCCTACAATGAGCAGTTCTTC. Protein sequence: CASSTLRDSHFSSYNEQFF.

J is TRBJ2-5 and V is TRBV9; D possibly corresponds to TRBD1 (5 bases). V was trimmed by 4 bases and J by 2 bases, leaving 15 bases between them. Germline V gene data show CDR1 as SGDLS and CDR2 as YYNGEE. The CDR3 sequence is 15 residues long. The CDR3 bases are TGTGCCAGCAGCTACTTAGGGGTCCGTCAAGAGACCCAGTACTTC. Its protein product is CASSYLGVRQETQYF. Full variable domain (remainder filled in from reference TRBV9 and TRBJ2-5): DSGVTQTPKHLITATGQRVTLRCSPRSGDLSVYWYQQSLDQGLQFLIQYYNGEERAKGNILERFSAQQFPDLHSELNLSSLELGDSALYFCASSYLGVRQETQYFGPGTRLLVL.

This rearrangement joins TRBV6-4 to TRBJ2-3, with D perhaps matching TRBD1 (5 bases). The CDR3 length is 16 residues. CDR1 and CDR2 (germline): MRHNA, SNTAGT. Trimming took 6 bases from V and 2 from J, leaving 18 bases between them. CDR3 sequence: CASSPTGASPTDTQYF. The CDR3 coding sequence is TGTGCCAGCAGCCCTACAGGAGCCAGTCCCACAGATACGCAGTATTTT.

This clone was detected once. V is TRBV6-4 and J is TRBJ2-7; possible D gene TRBD2, 6 bases. The CDR3 contains 16 residues. The V end was cut by 0 bases, the J end by 5 bases, with 17 bases between. Germline assignment: CDR1 MRHNA and CDR2 SNTAGT. The CDR3 bases are TGTGCCAGCAGTGACTCCGGGACTCCTAATCTGAACGAGCAGTACTTC. Translated, it gives CASSDSGTPNLNEQYF.

The V and J genes are TRBV11-1 and TRBJ2-7; perhaps TRBD1 as D (6 bases). Germline CDR1 is SGHAT and CDR2 is FQDESV (reference sequence). V was cut by 5 bases and J by 3 bases, with 14 bases left in between. CDR3 length: 14 residues. CDR3 amino acids: CASSPQGSSYEQYF. The CDR3 DNA is TGTGCCAGCAGCCCCCAGGGGTCTAGCTACGAGCAGTACTTC. The full variable domain, rest sourced from reference TRBV11-1 and TRBJ2-7, is EAEVAQSPRYKITEKSQAVAFWCDPISGHATLYWYRQILGQGPELLVQFQDESVVDDSQLPKDRFSAERLKGVDSTLKIQPAELGDSAMYLCASSPQGSSYEQYFGPGTRLTVT.

The gene calls are TRBV7-9 and TRBJ2-1, with no clear D. The V gene lost 3 bases and the J gene lost 8 bases, with 8 bases spanning the gap. Germline V lookup: CDR1 SEHNR, CDR2 FQNEAQ (reference sequence). CDR3 size: 12 residues. Here the CDR3 reads CASSFELDEQFF. Written as DNA, the CDR3 is TGTGCCAGCAGCTTTGAGCTAGATGAGCAGTTCTTC.

V gene TRBV5-1 combines with J gene TRBJ2-1; D call uncertain. This CDR3 comprises 11 residues. Germline assignment: CDR1 SGHRS and CDR2 YFSETQ. V dropped 6 bases and J dropped 3 bases, with 4 bases sitting between them. As DNA, the CDR3 is TGCGCCAGCACCCTCTACAATGAGCAGTTCTTC. This encodes CASTLYNEQFF.

This chain uses TRBV5-4 with TRBJ2-7; 15 bases are shared with TRBD2. Germline V gives CDR1 SGHNT, CDR2 YYREEE (reference sequence). This CDR3 spans 18 amino acids. V lost 0 bases to trimming and J lost 0 bases; unmatched junction nucleotides: 4. The CDR3 protein is CASSLAGLAGGSSYEQYF. The CDR3 nucleotides are TGTGCCAGCAGCTTGGCAGGACTAGCGGGAGGGAGCTCCTACGAGCAGTACTTC.

The J gene is TRBJ2-3, the V gene TRBV2, with 10 bases aligning to TRBD2. Germline CDR1 and CDR2: SNHLY and FYNNEI. V lost 5 bases, J lost 6 bases, and 5 bases stayed unmatched. This CDR3 is built from 14 residues. CDR3 residues: CASSYGLAVDTQYF. CDR3 nucleotides: TGTGCCAGCAGTTACGGACTAGCGGTGGATACGCAGTATTTT.

The chain uses TRBV28 and TRBJ2-7; TRBD1 agrees at 7 bases. Germline trimming cut 6 bases from V and 1 base from J; bases unmatched to any gene: 9. This CDR3 region has 15 residues. Germline V gives CDR1 MDHEN, CDR2 SYDVKM. CDR3 protein: CASREPGQTSYEQYF. As DNA, the CDR3 is TGTGCCAGCAGAGAACCGGGACAGACGTCCTACGAGCAGTACTTC.

J is TRBJ2-3 and V is TRBV10-3; tentative D call: TRBD1 (6 bases). Germline V gene sequence: CDR1 ENHRY, CDR2 SYGVKD. The ends were cut back, 6 bases at V and 8 bases at J, with 15 bases in the middle. The CDR3 is made up of 13 amino acids. This CDR3 is CAISETGFFTQYF. For the CDR3, the DNA is TGTGCCATCAGCGAAACAGGGTTTTTTACGCAGTATTTT.

The rearrangement links TRBV11-1 to TRBJ2-1; 9 bases agree with TRBD1. From germline, CDR1 is SGHAT and CDR2 FQDESV (reference sequence). V gave up 4 bases and J gave up 8 bases; unmatched junction bases: 9. CDR3 size: 15 residues. CDR3 DNA sequence: TGTGCCAGCAGCTCCCAGCGTCGACAGGGGGATGAGCAGTTCTTC. Translation: CASSSQRRQGDEQFF.

V usage is TRBV9 and J usage is TRBJ2-2; 14 nucleotides match TRBD2. Germline V gives CDR1 SGDLS, CDR2 YYNGEE. This CDR3 is built from 17 residues. Unmatched junction bases numbered 2, after V lost 2 bases and J lost 2 bases. CDR3 amino acids: CASSVGTSGGNTGELFF. DNA for the CDR3: TGTGCCAGCAGCGTCGGGACTAGCGGGGGAAACACCGGGGAGCTGTTTTTT.

J is TRBJ1-2 and V is TRBV19, with 7 bases identical to TRBD1. The germline CDR1 and CDR2 sequences are LNHDA and SQIVND (reference sequence). This CDR3 contains 14 residues. With V trimmed by 8 bases and J by 2 bases, 8 bases remained unmatched. DNA of the CDR3: TGTGCCAGTGAAGGACAGGACTTAAACTATGGCTACACCTTC. Protein sequence: CASEGQDLNYGYTF. The full variable domain, completed using reference TRBV19 and TRBJ1-2, is DGGITQSPKYLFRKEGQNVTLSCEQNLNHDAMYWYRQDPGQGLRLIYYSQIVNDFQKGDIAEGYSVSREKKESFPLTVTSAQKNPTAFYLCASEGQDLNYGYTFGSGTRLTVV.

The chain joins TRBV4-1 to TRBJ2-1, with 7 bases lining up with TRBD2. The CDR3 is 17 amino acids. Per the germline V gene, CDR1 is MGHRA and CDR2 is YSYEKL. V lost 0 bases, J lost 0 bases, and 5 bases stayed unmatched. This CDR3 is CASSQDWGGSSYNEQFF. The CDR3 bases are TGCGCCAGCAGCCAAGATTGGGGCGGGAGCTCCTACAATGAGCAGTTCTTC.

V gene TRBV5-4 combines with J gene TRBJ2-7; possibly TRBD2 for D (5 bases). There are 11 residues in the CDR3. V lost 3 bases and J 8 bases, leaving 9 bases between the germline ends. Germline lookup yields CDR1 SGHNT and CDR2 YYREEE (reference sequence). The CDR3, as DNA: TGTGCCAGCAGCTCCGGGGAAAAGCAGTACTTC. Residues: CASSSGEKQYF.